A single sample is the source of the 3 T cell receptor beta chains below, sequenced in a study of STAT5B mutations in CD4+ large granular lymphocyte leukemia. The protocol was immunoSEQ multiplex PCR, while the TCRdb copy is restricted to in-frame clones and leaves out a portion. The sample has about 28,000 clones; roughly 77% are singletons. The specimen was CD4+ T cells from blood buffy coats. The source is a human donor in good health.

This rearrangement joins TRBV7-9 to TRBJ2-5, with 11 bases identical to TRBD2. This CDR3 is 16 amino acids long. Germline CDR1 reads SEHNR; CDR2 reads FQNEAQ (reference sequence). V lost 2 bases to trimming and J lost 4 bases; unmatched junction nucleotides: 6. The CDR3 DNA follows: TGTGCCAGCAGCTTATACACTAGCGGGAGAGGAGAGACCCAGTACTTC. The encoded protein is CASSLYTSGRGETQYF.

The chain has TRBV14 and TRBJ2-1; TRBD2 matches 9 bases. The CDR3 length is 20 residues. V was clipped by 1 base and J by 1 base; unmatched bases: 14. The germline gives CDR1 SGHDN, CDR2 FVKESK. The CDR3 sequence is CASSQGVKLAGRISYNEQFF. DNA for the CDR3: TGTGCCAGCAGCCAAGGGGTGAAACTAGCGGGCCGTATTTCCTACAATGAGCAGTTCTTC.

This clone came up a few times. This chain links TRBV29-1 with TRBJ2-7; 7 nucleotides match TRBD1. V was pared by 7 bases and J by 5 bases, with 5 bases of the junction left unmatched. The CDR3 runs to 11 residues. Germline assignment: CDR1 SQVTM and CDR2 ANQGSEA. CDR3 amino acids: CSATTGNEQYF. The CDR3 DNA reads as TGCAGCGCCACGACAGGGAACGAGCAGTACTTC.